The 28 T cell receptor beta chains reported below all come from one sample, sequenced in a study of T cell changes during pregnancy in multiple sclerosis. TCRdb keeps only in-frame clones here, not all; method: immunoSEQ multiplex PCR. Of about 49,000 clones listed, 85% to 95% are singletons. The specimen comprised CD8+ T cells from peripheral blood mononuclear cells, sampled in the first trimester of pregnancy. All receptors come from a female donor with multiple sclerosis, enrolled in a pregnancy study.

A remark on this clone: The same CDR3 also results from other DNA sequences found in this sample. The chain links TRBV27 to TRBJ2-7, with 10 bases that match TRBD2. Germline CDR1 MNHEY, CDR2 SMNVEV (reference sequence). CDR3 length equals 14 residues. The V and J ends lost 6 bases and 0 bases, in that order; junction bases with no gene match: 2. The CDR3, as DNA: TGTGCCAGCAGCCTAGCGGGAGTCTCCTACGAGCAGTACTTC. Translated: CASSLAGVSYEQYF.

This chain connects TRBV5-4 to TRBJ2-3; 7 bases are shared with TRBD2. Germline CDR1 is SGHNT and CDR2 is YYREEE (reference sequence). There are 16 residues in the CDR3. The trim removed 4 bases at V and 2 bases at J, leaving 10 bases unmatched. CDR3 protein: CASSPGQGGDTDTQYF. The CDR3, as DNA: TGTGCCAGCAGCCCGGGTCAGGGAGGGGACACAGATACGCAGTATTTT.

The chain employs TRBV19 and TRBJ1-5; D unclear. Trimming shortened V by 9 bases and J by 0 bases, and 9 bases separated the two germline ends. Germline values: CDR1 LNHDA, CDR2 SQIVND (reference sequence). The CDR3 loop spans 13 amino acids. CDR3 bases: TGTGCCAGCTCCCAGTATAGCAATCAGCCCCAGCATTTT. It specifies CASSQYSNQPQHF.

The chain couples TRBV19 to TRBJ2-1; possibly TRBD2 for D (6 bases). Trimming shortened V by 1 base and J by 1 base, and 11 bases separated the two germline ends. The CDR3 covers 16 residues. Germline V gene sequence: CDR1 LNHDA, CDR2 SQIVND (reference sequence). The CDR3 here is CASSIGVGGSYNEQFF. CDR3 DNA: TGTGCCAGTAGTATAGGGGTGGGGGGATCCTACAATGAGCAGTTCTTC. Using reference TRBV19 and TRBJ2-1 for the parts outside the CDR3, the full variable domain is DGGITQSPKYLFRKEGQNVTLSCEQNLNHDAMYWYRQDPGQGLRLIYYSQIVNDFQKGDIAEGYSVSREKKESFPLTVTSAQKNPTAFYLCASSIGVGGSYNEQFFGPGTRLTVL.

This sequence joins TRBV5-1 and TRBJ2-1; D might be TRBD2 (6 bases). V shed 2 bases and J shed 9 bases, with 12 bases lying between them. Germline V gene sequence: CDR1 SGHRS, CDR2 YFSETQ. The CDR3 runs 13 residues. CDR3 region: CASSFTSSTEQFF. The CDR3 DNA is TGCGCCAGCAGCTTTACTAGCTCGACTGAGCAGTTCTTC.

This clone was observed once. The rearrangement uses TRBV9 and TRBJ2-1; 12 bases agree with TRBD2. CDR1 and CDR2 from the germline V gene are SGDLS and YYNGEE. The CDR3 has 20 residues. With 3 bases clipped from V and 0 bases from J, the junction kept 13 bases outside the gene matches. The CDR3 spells CASSDSRGLAGGSSYNEQFF. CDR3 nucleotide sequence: TGTGCCAGCAGCGATAGTAGGGGACTAGCGGGTGGAAGCTCCTACAATGAGCAGTTCTTC.

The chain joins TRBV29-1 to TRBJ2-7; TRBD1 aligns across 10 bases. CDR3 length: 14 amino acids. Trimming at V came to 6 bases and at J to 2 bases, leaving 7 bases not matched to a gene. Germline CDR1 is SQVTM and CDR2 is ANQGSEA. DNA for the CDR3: TGCAGCGTGGACACGGGACAGGGGCCCTACGAGCAGTACTTC. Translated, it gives CSVDTGQGPYEQYF.

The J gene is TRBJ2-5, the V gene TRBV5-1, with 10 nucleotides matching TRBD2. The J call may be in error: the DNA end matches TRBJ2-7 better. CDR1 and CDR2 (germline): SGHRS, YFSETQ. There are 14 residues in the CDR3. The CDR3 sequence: CASSLAGTSVEQYF. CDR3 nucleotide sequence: TGCGCCAGCAGCTTGGCCGGGACTAGCGTCGAGCAGTACTTC.

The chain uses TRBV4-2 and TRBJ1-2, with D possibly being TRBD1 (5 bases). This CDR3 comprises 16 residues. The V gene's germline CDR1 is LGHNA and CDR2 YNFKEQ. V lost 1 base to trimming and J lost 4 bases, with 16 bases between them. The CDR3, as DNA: TGTGCCAGCAGCCAAGCGGGGGGGGAAGGCGGCTATGGCTACACCTTC. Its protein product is CASSQAGGEGGYGYTF.

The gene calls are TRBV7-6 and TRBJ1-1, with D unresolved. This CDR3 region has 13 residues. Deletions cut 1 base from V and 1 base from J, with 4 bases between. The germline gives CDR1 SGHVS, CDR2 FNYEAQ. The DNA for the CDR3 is TGTGCCAGCAGCTTAGAACAGAACACTGAAGCTTTCTTT. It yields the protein CASSLEQNTEAFF.

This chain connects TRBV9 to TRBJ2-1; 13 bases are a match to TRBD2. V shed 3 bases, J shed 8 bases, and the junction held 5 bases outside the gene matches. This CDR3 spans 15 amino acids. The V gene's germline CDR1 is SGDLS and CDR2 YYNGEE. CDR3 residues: CASSGRLAGGDEQFF. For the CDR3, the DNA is TGTGCCAGCAGCGGGAGACTAGCGGGAGGCGATGAGCAGTTCTTC.

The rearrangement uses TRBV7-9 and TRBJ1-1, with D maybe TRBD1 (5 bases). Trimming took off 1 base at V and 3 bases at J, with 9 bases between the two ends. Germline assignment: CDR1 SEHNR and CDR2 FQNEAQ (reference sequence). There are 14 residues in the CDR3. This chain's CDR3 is CASSLDGGDTEAFF. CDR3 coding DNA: TGTGCCAGCAGCTTAGACGGGGGGGACACTGAAGCTTTCTTT. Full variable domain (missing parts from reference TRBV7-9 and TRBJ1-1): DTGVSQNPRHKITKRGQNVTFRCDPISEHNRLYWYRQTLGQGPEFLTYFQNEAQLEKSRLLSDRFSAERPKGSFSTLEIQRTEQGDSAMYLCASSLDGGDTEAFFGQGTRLTVV.

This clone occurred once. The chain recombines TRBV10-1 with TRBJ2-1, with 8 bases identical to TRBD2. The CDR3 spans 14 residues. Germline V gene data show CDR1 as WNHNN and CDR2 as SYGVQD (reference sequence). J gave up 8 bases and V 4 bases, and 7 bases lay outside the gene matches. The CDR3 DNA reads TGCGCCAGCAGTGGGACTAGCTCGGGGGATGAGCAGTTCTTC. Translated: CASSGTSSGDEQFF.

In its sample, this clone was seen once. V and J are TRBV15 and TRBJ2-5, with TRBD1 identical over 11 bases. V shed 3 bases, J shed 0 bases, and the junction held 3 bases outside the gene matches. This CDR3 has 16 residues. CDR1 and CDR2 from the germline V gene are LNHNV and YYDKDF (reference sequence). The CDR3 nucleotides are TGTGCCACCAGCAGCAGGGACAGGGGGTACCAAGAGACCCAGTACTTC. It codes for CATSSRDRGYQETQYF.

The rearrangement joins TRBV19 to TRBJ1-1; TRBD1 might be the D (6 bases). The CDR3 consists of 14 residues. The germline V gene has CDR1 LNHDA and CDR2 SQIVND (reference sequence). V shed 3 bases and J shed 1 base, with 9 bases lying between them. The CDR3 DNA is TGTGCCAGTAGTATGGGGGCGGGGAACACTGAAGCTTTCTTT. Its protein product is CASSMGAGNTEAFF. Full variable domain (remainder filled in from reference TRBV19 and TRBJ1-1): DGGITQSPKYLFRKEGQNVTLSCEQNLNHDAMYWYRQDPGQGLRLIYYSQIVNDFQKGDIAEGYSVSREKKESFPLTVTSAQKNPTAFYLCASSMGAGNTEAFFGQGTRLTVV.

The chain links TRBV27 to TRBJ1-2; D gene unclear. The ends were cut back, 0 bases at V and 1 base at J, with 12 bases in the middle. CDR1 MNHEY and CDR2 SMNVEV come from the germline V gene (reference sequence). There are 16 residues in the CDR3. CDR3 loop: CASSLSGLAFNYGYTF. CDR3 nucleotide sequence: TGTGCCAGCAGTTTATCCGGACTGGCGTTTAACTATGGCTACACCTTC.

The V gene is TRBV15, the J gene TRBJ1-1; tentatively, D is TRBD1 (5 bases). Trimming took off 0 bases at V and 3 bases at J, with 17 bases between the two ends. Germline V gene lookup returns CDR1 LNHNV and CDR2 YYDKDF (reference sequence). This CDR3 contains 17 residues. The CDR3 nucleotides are TGTGCCACCAGCAGAGATGGCTGGGGAATCAGGGACACTGAAGCTTTCTTT. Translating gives CATSRDGWGIRDTEAFF.

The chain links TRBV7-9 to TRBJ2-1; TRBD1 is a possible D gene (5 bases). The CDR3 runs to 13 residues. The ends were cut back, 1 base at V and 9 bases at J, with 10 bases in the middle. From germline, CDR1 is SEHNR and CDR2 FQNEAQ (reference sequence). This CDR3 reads CASSLGTGGEQFF. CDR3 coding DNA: TGTGCCAGCAGCTTAGGAACAGGCGGTGAGCAGTTCTTC.

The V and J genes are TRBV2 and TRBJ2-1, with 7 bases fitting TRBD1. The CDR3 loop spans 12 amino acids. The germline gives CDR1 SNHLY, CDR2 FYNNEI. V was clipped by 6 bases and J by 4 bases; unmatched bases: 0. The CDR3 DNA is TGTGCCAGCAGGGGACAGTACAATGAGCAGTTCTTC. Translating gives CASRGQYNEQFF.

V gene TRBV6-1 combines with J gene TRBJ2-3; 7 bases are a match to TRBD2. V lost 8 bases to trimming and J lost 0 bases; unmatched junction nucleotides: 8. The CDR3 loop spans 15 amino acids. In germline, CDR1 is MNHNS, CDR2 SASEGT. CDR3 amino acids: CASGAGEFSTDTQYF. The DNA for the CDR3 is TGTGCCAGCGGTGCGGGGGAATTTAGCACAGATACGCAGTATTTT.

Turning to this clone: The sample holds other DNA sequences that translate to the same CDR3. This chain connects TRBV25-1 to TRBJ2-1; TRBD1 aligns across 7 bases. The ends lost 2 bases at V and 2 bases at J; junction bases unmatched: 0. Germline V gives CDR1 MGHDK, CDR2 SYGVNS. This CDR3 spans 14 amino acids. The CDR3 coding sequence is TGTGCCAGCAGTGAACAGGGGGCCTACAATGAGCAGTTCTTC. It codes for CASSEQGAYNEQFF.

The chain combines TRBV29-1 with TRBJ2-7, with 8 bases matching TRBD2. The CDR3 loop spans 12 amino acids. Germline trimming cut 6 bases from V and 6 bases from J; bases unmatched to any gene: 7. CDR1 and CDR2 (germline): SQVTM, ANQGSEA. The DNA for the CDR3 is TGCAGCGTCGGGAGGGCCTCGGGCGAGCAGTACTTC. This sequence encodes CSVGRASGEQYF.

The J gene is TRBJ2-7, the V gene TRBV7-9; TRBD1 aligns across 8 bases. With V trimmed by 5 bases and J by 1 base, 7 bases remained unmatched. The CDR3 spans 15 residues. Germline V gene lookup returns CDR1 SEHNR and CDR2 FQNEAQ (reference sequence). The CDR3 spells CASSPTGGVSYEQYF. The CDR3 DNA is TGTGCCAGCAGCCCAACAGGGGGAGTATCCTACGAGCAGTACTTC.

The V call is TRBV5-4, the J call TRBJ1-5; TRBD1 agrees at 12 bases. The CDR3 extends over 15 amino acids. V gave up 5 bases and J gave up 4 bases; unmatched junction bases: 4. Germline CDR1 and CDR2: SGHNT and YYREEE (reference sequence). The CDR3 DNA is TGTGCCAGCAGTCCGGGACAGGGGGCAAATCAGCCCCAGCATTTT. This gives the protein CASSPGQGANQPQHF.

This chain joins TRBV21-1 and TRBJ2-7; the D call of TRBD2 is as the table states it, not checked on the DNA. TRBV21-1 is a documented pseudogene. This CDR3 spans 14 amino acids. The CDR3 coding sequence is TGTGCCAGTGAACTAGCGGGAGAGAGTTACGAGCAGTACTTC. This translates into CASELAGESYEQYF.

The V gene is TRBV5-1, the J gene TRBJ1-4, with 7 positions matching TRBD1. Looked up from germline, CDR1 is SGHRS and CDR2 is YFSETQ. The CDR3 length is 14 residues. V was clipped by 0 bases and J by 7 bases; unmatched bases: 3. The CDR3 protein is CASSLVQGTEKLFF. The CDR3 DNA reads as TGCGCCAGCAGCTTGGTACAGGGGACTGAAAAACTGTTTTTT. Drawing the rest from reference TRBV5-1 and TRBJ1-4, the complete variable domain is KAGVTQTPRYLIKTRGQQVTLSCSPISGHRSVSWYQQTPGQGLQFLFEYFSETQRNKGNFPGRFSGRQFSNSRSEMNVSTLELGDSALYLCASSLVQGTEKLFFGSGTQLSVL.

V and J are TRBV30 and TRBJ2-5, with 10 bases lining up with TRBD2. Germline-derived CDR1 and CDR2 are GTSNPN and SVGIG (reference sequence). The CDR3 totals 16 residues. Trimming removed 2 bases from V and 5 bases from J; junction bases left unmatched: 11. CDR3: CAWSSKGTSVKETQYF. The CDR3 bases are TGTGCCTGGAGTTCCAAGGGGACTAGCGTAAAGGAGACCCAGTACTTC.

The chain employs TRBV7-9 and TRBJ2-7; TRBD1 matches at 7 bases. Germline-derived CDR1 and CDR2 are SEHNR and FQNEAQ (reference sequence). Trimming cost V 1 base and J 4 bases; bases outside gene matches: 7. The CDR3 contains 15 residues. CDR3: CASSLEGGASYEQYF. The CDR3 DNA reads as TGTGCCAGCAGCTTAGAAGGGGGCGCTTCGTACGAGCAGTACTTC.